The clone carrying this T cell receptor beta chain was counted many times. Its matching antigen is unknown. The CDR3 sequence is 13 residues long. V lost 5 bases and J lost 4, with 9 bases in between. The source of the sample is a study of early T cells in non-severe SARS-CoV-2 infection. At the level of the study: Sequenced material consisted of bulk RNA (from unsorted whole blood), and chains were unpaired.

Each single cDNA molecule received a unique molecular identifier. TCRdb re-called the 5' RACE reads through MiXCR, storing one row per CDR3 protein. The table lists 38,000 or so distinct CDR3 sequences, over 3.5% of them singletons, with around 16% in the top ten. Findings of the study overall: Matching results from VDJdb favored anti-spike CD8 responses, leaving private and CD4 specificities undetected.

The gene calls are TRBV12-3 or TRBV12-4 and TRBJ1-5, with D perhaps TRBD1 (5 bases). The origin of this receptor is an adult who was a healthcare worker with PCR-confirmed SARS-CoV-2 infection or an uninfected control (not recorded which). Material for sequencing was whole blood. CDR3 residues: CASSDGGNQPQHF. The CDR3 coding sequence is TGTGCCAGCAGTGACGGGGGGAATCAGCCCCAGCATTTT.